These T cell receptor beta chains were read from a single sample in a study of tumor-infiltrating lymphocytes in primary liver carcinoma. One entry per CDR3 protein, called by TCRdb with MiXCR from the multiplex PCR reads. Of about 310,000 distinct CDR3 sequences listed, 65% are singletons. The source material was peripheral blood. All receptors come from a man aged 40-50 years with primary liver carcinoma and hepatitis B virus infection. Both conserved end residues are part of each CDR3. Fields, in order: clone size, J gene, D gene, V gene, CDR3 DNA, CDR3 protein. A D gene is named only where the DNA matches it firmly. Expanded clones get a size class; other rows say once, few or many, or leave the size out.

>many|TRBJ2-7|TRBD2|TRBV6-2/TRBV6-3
TGTGCCGGCAGACTAGCGCTATACGAGCAGTACTTC
CAGRLALYEQYF
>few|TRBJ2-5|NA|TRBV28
TGTGCCAGCGGACTCCCCCAGAAGACCCAGTACTTC
CASGLPQKTQYF
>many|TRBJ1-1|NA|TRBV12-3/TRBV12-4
TGTGCCAGCAGTTCCTCCATGGGGGGGCGGGACACTGAAGCTTTCTTT
CASSSSMGGRDTEAFF
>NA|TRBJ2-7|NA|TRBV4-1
TGCGCCAGCAGCCAGTTTACAGTGGTGGGCTACGAGCAGTATTTC
CASSQFTVVGYEQYF
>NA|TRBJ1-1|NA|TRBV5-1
TGCGCCAGCAGGCTGGGTCAGATCACTGAAGCTTTCTTT
CASRLGQITEAFF
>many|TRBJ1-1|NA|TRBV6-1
TGTGCCAGCACAATTGGCCGCTCTTCCATTATGAACACTGAAGCTTTCTTT
CASTIGRSSIMNTEAFF
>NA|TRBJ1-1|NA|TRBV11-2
TGTGCCCGCAGCTTGGGGGGGAACACTGAAGCTTTGTTT
CARSLGGNTEALF
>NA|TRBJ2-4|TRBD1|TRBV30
TGTGCCGGGAGTGTAGGGACAGGGGATAACATTCAGTACTTC
CAGSVGTGDNIQYF
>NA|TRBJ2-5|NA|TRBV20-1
TGCAGTGCTCCCTTGGGGACAGAGACCCAGTACTTC
CSAPLGTETQYF
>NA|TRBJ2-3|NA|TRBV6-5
TGTACCAGCAGTTACACAGACCCCACAGATACGCAGTATTTT
CTSSYTDPTDTQYF
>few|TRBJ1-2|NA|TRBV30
TGTGCCTGGAGTGTACTCGGGCTGGAAGACTATGGCTACACCTTC
CAWSVLGLEDYGYTF
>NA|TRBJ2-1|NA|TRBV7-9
TGTGCCAGCAGGATCAGCAGGGGAATAATCGGGTGGAGAGATGAGCAGTTCTTC
CASRISRGIIGWRDEQFF
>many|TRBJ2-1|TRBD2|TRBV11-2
TGTGCCAGCAGCTTGAGTCTGGGAGGGCCGGCATACAATGAGCAGTTCTTC
CASSLSLGGPAYNEQFF
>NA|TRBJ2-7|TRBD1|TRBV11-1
TGTGGCAGCAACCCAGGGGGCTCCTCCTACGAGCAGTACTTC
CGSNPGGSSYEQYF
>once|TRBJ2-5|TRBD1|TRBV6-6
TGTGTCAGCAGTCGACAGGGGGACCAAGAGACCCTGTACTTC
CVSSRQGDQETLYF
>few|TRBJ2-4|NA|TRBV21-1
TGTGCCAGCAGCAAGCCACGGATACTAGCGGGAGTAGCCAAAAACATTCAGTACTTC
CASSKPRILAGVAKNIQYF
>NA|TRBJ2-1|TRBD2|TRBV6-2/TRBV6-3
TGTGCCAGCAGTTACGGAGGGTTGACTAGCGGAAGGGCCGAGTTCTTC
CASSYGGLTSGRAEFF
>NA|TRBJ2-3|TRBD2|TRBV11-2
TGTGCCGGCAGCTTAAGGGCTAGGGCAGCGGGAGGACTAACAGATACGCAGAATTTT
CAGSLRARAAGGLTDTQNF
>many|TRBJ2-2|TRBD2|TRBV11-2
TGTGCCAGCAGCTCCGGACTAGCGGTCACCGGGGAGCTGTTTTTT
CASSSGLAVTGELFF
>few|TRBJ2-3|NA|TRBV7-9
TGTGCCAGCAGCGCTCACGGAGATACGCATTACTTT
CASSAHGDTHYF
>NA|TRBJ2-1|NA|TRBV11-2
TGTGCCAGCAGCTTTAGACCGAGGGCCAGTGAGCAGTTCTTC
CASSFRPRASEQFF
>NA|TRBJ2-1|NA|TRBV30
TGTGCCTGGAGTGTACGGCTCTACAATGGGCAGTTCTTC
CAWSVRLYNGQFF
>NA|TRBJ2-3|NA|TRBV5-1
TGCGCCAGCAGCTCCGGGACGGGACGCACAGATACGCAGTATTTT
CASSSGTGRTDTQYF
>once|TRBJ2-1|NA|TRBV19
TGTGCCAGTAGTATTGGTTCGTTCTCCTACAATGAGCAGTTCTTC
CASSIGSFSYNEQFF
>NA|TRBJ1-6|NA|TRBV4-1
TGCGCCAGCAGCCAAGGACTGGGGGTTAGTTCACCCCTCCACTTT
CASSQGLGVSSPLHF
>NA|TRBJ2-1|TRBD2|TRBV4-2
TGTGCCAGCGGCCGAGATTCTTTAGCGGGAATCAATGAGCAGTTCTTC
CASGRDSLAGINEQFF
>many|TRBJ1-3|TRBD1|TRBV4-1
TGCGCCAGCAGCCCGACAGGGGTGGCGGGAAACACCATATATTTT
CASSPTGVAGNTIYF
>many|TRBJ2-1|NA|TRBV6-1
TGTGCCGGGGCCGGGCACCATGAGCAGTTCTTC
CAGAGHHEQFF
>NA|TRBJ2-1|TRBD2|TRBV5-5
TGTGCCAGCAGCTTGGAGCCGGGACTAGCGGGAGTCAATGAGCAGTTCTTC
CASSLEPGLAGVNEQFF
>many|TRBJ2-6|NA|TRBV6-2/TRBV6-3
TGTGCCAGCAGTTACTCCATAGGTCTTGGGGCCAACGTCCTGACTTTC
CASSYSIGLGANVLTF
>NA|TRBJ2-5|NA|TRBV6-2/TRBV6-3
TGTGACAGCAGCTACGGCGGGATTGAGACCCAGTACTTC
CDSSYGGIETQYF
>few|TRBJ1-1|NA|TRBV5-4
TGTGCCAGCAGCTTGGAAGCGTGGAGAGCAGGCACTGAAGCTTTCTTT
CASSLEAWRAGTEAFF
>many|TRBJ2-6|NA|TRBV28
TGTGCCAGCAGTTGGGCCAGGGACTCTGGGGCCAACGTCCTGACTTTC
CASSWARDSGANVLTF
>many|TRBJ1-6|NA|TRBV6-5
TGTGCCAGCAGGTACAACAGGGAATCACCCCTCCACTTT
CASRYNRESPLHF
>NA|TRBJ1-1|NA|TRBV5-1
TGCGCCGGCAACCCCGAAACTAACACTGAAGCTTTCTTT
CAGNPETNTEAFF
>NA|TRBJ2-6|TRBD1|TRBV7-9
TGTGCCAGCAGCTTGGGACAGGGAATATCTGGGGCCAACGTCCTGACTTTC
CASSLGQGISGANVLTF
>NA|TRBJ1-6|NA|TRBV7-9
TGTGCCAGCAGCTTAGCCAGAGGAGGGAATTCACCCCTCCACTTT
CASSLARGGNSPLHF
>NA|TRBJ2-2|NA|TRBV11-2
TGTGCCGGCAACTTCTTAGCTGGTGGTTCCGGGGAGCTGTTTTTT
CAGNFLAGGSGELFF
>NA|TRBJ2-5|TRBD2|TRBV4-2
TGTGCCAGCAGCCATAGACTAGCGGGAGGGACCGGGGAGACCCAGTACTTC
CASSHRLAGGTGETQYF